Below, 29 T cell receptor beta chains from the same sample are listed, as sequenced in a study of cytomegalovirus exposure and HLA in healthy donors. Amplification used 60 Vbeta primers and 13 Jbeta primers. Generated by immunoSEQ multiplex PCR, the TCRdb table keeps only in-frame clones and is missing some. The sample records about 90,000 clones, 65% to 85% being singletons. Sequenced input: PBMCs. These receptors originate from a woman aged 55-69 years in good health and CMV-seropositive.

V is TRBV9 and J is TRBJ2-1; D remains ambiguous. Germline V CDR1 and CDR2: SGDLS, YYNGEE. The CDR3 loop spans 15 amino acids. The V and J ends lost 4 bases and 6 bases respectively, with 17 bases between them. The CDR3 spells CASSPPGPYVNEQFF. The CDR3 DNA sequence: TGTGCCAGCAGCCCCCCGGGTCCGTATGTCAATGAGCAGTTCTTC.

CDR3 nucleotides: TGTGCCAGCAGTTCTTCCGGGACAGGGTACTACGAGCAGTACTTC. It translates to CASSSSGTGYYEQYF. The chain couples TRBV28 to TRBJ2-5, with 9 bases that match TRBD1. The DNA end is a closer match to TRBJ2-7, so the J assignment may be wrong. The CDR3 loop spans 15 amino acids. From germline, CDR1 is MDHEN and CDR2 SYDVKM.

The chain couples TRBV5-4 to TRBJ2-2; 12 bases fit TRBD2. The CDR3 runs 17 residues. The trim removed 4 bases at V and 4 bases at J, leaving 8 bases unmatched. Germline CDR1 reads SGHNT; CDR2 reads YYREEE (reference sequence). In DNA, the CDR3 is TGTGCCAGCAGCCCTCCAACTAGCGGGAGGCTCACCGGGGAGCTGTTTTTT. It codes for CASSPPTSGRLTGELFF.

This rearrangement joins TRBV6-6 to TRBJ2-3, with 7 bases identical to TRBD2. The CDR3 consists of 11 residues. Germline V gene lookup returns CDR1 MNHNY and CDR2 SVGAGI (reference sequence). The chain's CDR3 is CAGGQQGTQYF. CDR3 nucleotides: TGTGCGGGAGGGCAGCAGGGTACGCAGTATTTT.

J is TRBJ1-5 and V is TRBV6-5, with TRBD1 identical over 8 bases. The CDR3 is made up of 15 amino acids. CDR1 is MNHEY, CDR2 SVGAGI, per germline. Trimming took 6 bases from V and 7 from J; bases not matched to a gene: 11. CDR3 sequence: CASRRQGTGGQPQHF. CDR3 sequence (DNA): TGTGCCAGCAGGCGACAGGGGACCGGGGGGCAGCCCCAGCATTTT.

The count of this clone is one. This chain joins TRBV29-1 and TRBJ2-2, with 10 bases aligning to TRBD2. Germline V gives CDR1 SQVTM, CDR2 ANQGSEA. With V trimmed by 4 bases and J by 6 bases, 5 bases remained unmatched. The CDR3 extends over 14 amino acids. The CDR3 DNA reads as TGCAGCGTTGGACTAGCGGGTATACCCGGGGAGCTGTTTTTT. As protein: CSVGLAGIPGELFF.

V and J are TRBV19 and TRBJ1-5, with D unclear. CDR3 length: 12 residues. V lost 7 bases and J 0 bases, leaving 4 bases between the germline ends. Looked up from germline, CDR1 is LNHDA and CDR2 is SQIVND (reference sequence). In DNA form, the CDR3 reads TGTGCCAGTATGCGTAGCAATCAGCCCCAGCATTTT. Residues: CASMRSNQPQHF. The entire variable domain, with the rest obtained from reference TRBV19 and TRBJ1-5, is as follows: DGGITQSPKYLFRKEGQNVTLSCEQNLNHDAMYWYRQDPGQGLRLIYYSQIVNDFQKGDIAEGYSVSREKKESFPLTVTSAQKNPTAFYLCASMRSNQPQHFGDGTRLSIL.

The chain is built from TRBV7-9 and TRBJ2-2; TRBD1 aligns across 9 bases. Trimming removed 5 bases from V and 4 bases from J; junction bases left unmatched: 5. This CDR3 spans 15 amino acids. From germline, CDR1 is SEHNR and CDR2 FQNEAQ (reference sequence). The CDR3: CASSLGQGSTGELFF. The CDR3 region has the DNA TGTGCCAGCAGCCTGGGACAGGGCAGCACCGGGGAGCTGTTTTTT.

The rearrangement uses TRBV6-6 and TRBJ2-7, with 10 positions matching TRBD2. Trimming cost V 6 bases and J 4 bases; bases outside gene matches: 12. Germline CDR1 and CDR2: MNHNY and SVGAGI (reference sequence). The CDR3 length is 16 residues. CDR3 bases: TGTGCCAGCAGCGACCTTGGTGCTAGCGGGAGATACGAGCAGTACTTC. Translating it yields CASSDLGASGRYEQYF.

CDR3 region: CASSLTTKTQYF. The CDR3 nucleotides are TGTGCCAGCAGCTTAACTACCAAGACCCAGTACTTC. The chain joins TRBV7-9 to TRBJ2-5; D unresolved. V shed 2 bases and J shed 6 bases, with 7 bases lying between them. Looked up from germline, CDR1 is SEHNR and CDR2 is FQNEAQ (reference sequence). The CDR3 has 12 amino acids. Variable domain in full (rest from reference TRBV7-9 and TRBJ2-5): DTGVSQNPRHKITKRGQNVTFRCDPISEHNRLYWYRQTLGQGPEFLTYFQNEAQLEKSRLLSDRFSAERPKGSFSTLEIQRTEQGDSAMYLCASSLTTKTQYFGPGTRLLVL.

The rearrangement joins TRBV5-8 to TRBJ2-2; 9 positions agree with TRBD1. This CDR3 region has 15 residues. V shed 5 bases, J shed 6 bases, and the junction held 8 bases outside the gene matches. The germline V gene encodes CDR1 SGHTS and CDR2 YDEGEE. The CDR3 DNA sequence: TGTGCCAGCAGTACGGTACAGGGGGCCGCCGGGGAGCTGTTTTTT. Translated, it gives CASSTVQGAAGELFF. Supplemented by reference TRBV5-8 and TRBJ2-2, the full variable domain reads EAGVTQSPTHLIKTRGQQATLRCSPISGHTSVYWYQQALGLGLQFLLWYDEGEERNRGNFPPRFSGRQFPNYSSELNVNALELEDSALYLCASSTVQGAAGELFFGEGSRLTVL.

The chain joins TRBV6-5 to TRBJ1-5; D ambiguous. The V end lost 4 bases, the J end lost 2 bases, and 9 bases lay between the germline ends. There are 14 residues in the CDR3. Germline-derived CDR1 and CDR2 are MNHEY and SVGAGI. CDR3 sequence: CASSSVRGNQPQHF. The DNA for the CDR3 is TGTGCCAGCAGTTCAGTACGGGGCAATCAGCCCCAGCATTTT.

CDR3 loop: CASSPLRQDRLLNTEAFF. CDR3 sequence (DNA): TGTGCCAGCTCACCCTTAAGACAGGACCGACTTTTGAACACTGAAGCTTTCTTT. The rearrangement joins TRBV18 to TRBJ1-1; possibly TRBD1 for D (6 bases). V was pared by 3 bases and J by 0 bases, with 20 bases between. The CDR3 contains 18 residues. Germline lookup yields CDR1 KGHSH and CDR2 LQKENI.

The chain recombines TRBV7-9 with TRBJ2-3; D is unclear. This CDR3 is 14 amino acids long. Trimming shortened V by 5 bases and J by 4 bases, and 13 bases separated the two germline ends. CDR1 and CDR2 from the germline V gene are SEHNR and FQNEAQ (reference sequence). In nucleotides, the CDR3 is TGTGCCAGCAGCCTCCGGCGAGAGGCAGATACGCAGTATTTT. Its translation: CASSLRREADTQYF. The full variable domain, in which reference TRBV7-9 and TRBJ2-3 provide the parts outside the CDR3, is DTGVSQNPRHKITKRGQNVTFRCDPISEHNRLYWYRQTLGQGPEFLTYFQNEAQLEKSRLLSDRFSAERPKGSFSTLEIQRTEQGDSAMYLCASSLRREADTQYFGPGTRLTVL.

V and J are TRBV23-1 and TRBJ2-2; 9 bases fit TRBD2. TRBV23-1 is an ORF, with its function uncertain. V gave up 0 bases and J gave up 3 bases; unmatched junction bases: 2. The CDR3 loop spans 16 amino acids. For the CDR3, the DNA is TGCGCCAGCAGTCAATCTAGCGGGAGTGACACCGGGGAGCTGTTTTTT. Translating it yields CASSQSSGSDTGELFF.

The rearrangement joins TRBV4-1 to TRBJ1-6, with TRBD1 as a possible D gene (6 bases). The CDR3 sequence is 16 residues long. CDR1 is MGHRA, CDR2 YSYEKL, per germline. Deletions cut 3 bases from V and 5 bases from J, with 14 bases between. CDR3 sequence reads: CASSHPRQADNSPLHF. CDR3 coding DNA: TGCGCCAGCAGCCACCCGCGACAGGCTGATAATTCACCCCTCCACTTT.

Only one count was recorded for this clone. The chain couples TRBV19 to TRBJ2-7; TRBD2 matches 7 bases. Losses at the gene ends were 7 bases for V and 0 bases for J; bases not matched to a gene: 6. The CDR3 length is 14 residues. Looked up from germline, CDR1 is LNHDA and CDR2 is SQIVND (reference sequence). The CDR3 nucleotides are TGTGCCAGTAATCGGGGGGTACGCTCCTACGAGCAGTACTTC. Its protein product is CASNRGVRSYEQYF.

The V and J genes are TRBV19 and TRBJ1-2; D call uncertain. CDR1 is LNHDA, CDR2 SQIVND, per germline (reference sequence). This CDR3 comprises 13 residues. The germline V and J ends were trimmed by 1 base and 8 bases, with 11 bases remaining between them. The CDR3: CASSIVGEIGYTF. As DNA, the CDR3 is TGTGCCAGTAGTATAGTCGGGGAAATCGGCTACACCTTC. The whole variable domain, remainder taken from reference TRBV19 and TRBJ1-2, is DGGITQSPKYLFRKEGQNVTLSCEQNLNHDAMYWYRQDPGQGLRLIYYSQIVNDFQKGDIAEGYSVSREKKESFPLTVTSAQKNPTAFYLCASSIVGEIGYTFGSGTRLTVV.

This clone has only a few counts. The V gene is TRBV7-9, the J gene TRBJ2-7, with 13 bases aligning to TRBD2. With V trimmed by 1 base and J by 5 bases, 5 bases remained unmatched. This CDR3 has 16 residues. CDR1 is SEHNR and CDR2 is FQNEAQ in the germline V gene (reference sequence). This CDR3 reads CASSLGRGLAGDEQYF. CDR3 bases: TGTGCCAGCAGCTTAGGACGAGGACTAGCGGGAGACGAGCAGTACTTC.

The J gene is TRBJ1-4, the V gene TRBV4-1; 8 bases are shared with TRBD1. Germline CDR1 MGHRA, CDR2 YSYEKL. CDR3 length: 16 residues. V lost 4 bases, J lost 0 bases, and 4 bases stayed unmatched. CDR3 in amino acids: CASSLTGVTTNEKLFF. CDR3 DNA: TGCGCCAGCAGCCTGACAGGGGTGACAACTAATGAAAAACTGTTTTTT.

V gene TRBV11-2 combines with J gene TRBJ1-1; TRBD1 matches at 7 bases. The CDR3 consists of 14 residues. Germline CDR1 and CDR2: SGHAT and FQNNGV. J was trimmed by 5 bases and V by 0 bases; bases with no gene match: 3. The CDR3 DNA reads TGTGCCAGCAGCTTAGAAGCAGGGGGGACTGAAGCTTTCTTT. Its protein product is CASSLEAGGTEAFF.

This clone was detected a few times. The chain recombines TRBV5-5 with TRBJ2-2; 9 bases line up with TRBD1. The CDR3 loop spans 15 amino acids. Unmatched junction bases numbered 4, after V lost 4 bases and J lost 3 bases. Germline V gene lookup returns CDR1 SGHKS and CDR2 YYEKEE (reference sequence). CDR3 protein: CASSLDRGYTGELFF. CDR3 coding DNA: TGTGCCAGCAGCCTGGACAGGGGATACACCGGGGAGCTGTTTTTT.

The J gene is TRBJ2-7, the V gene TRBV4-1; D call uncertain. Germline V gene sequence: CDR1 MGHRA, CDR2 YSYEKL. Trimming removed 0 bases at V and 3 bases at J, with 18 bases between. The CDR3 spans 17 residues. The CDR3 DNA reads TGCGCCAGCAGCCAAGAAGACAACCCAAACCCAAACTACGAGCAGTACTTC. Translated: CASSQEDNPNPNYEQYF.

The chain employs TRBV7-2 and TRBJ2-2, with D tentatively TRBD1 (6 bases). Germline CDR1 SGHTA, CDR2 FQGNSA. CDR3 length: 14 residues. Trimming removed 3 bases from V and 4 bases from J, with 9 bases in between. CDR3 nucleotides: TGTGCCAGCAGCTTTCAAGGGGGCACCGGGGAGCTGTTTTTT. This encodes CASSFQGGTGELFF.

The rearrangement joins TRBV15 to TRBJ2-1, with D perhaps TRBD1 (6 bases). The germline CDR1 and CDR2 sequences are LNHNV and YYDKDF (reference sequence). Trimming stripped 0 bases from V and 2 bases from J, with 8 bases between. The CDR3 runs to 15 residues. The CDR3 coding sequence is TGTGCCACCAGCAGAGAACAGGGACCCTACAATGAGCAGTTCTTC. Residues: CATSREQGPYNEQFF.

This clone appeared a few times. This sequence joins TRBV18 and TRBJ2-1; 13 nucleotides match TRBD2. Germline V gene data show CDR1 as KGHSH and CDR2 as LQKENI. The CDR3 runs to 14 residues. V gave up 6 bases and J gave up 10 bases; unmatched junction bases: 6. The CDR3 is CASSDGLAGVEQFF. In DNA form, the CDR3 reads TGTGCCAGCTCGGACGGACTAGCGGGAGTGGAGCAGTTCTTC.

In its sample, this clone was seen a few times. The V and J genes are TRBV19 and TRBJ1-1; a weak D match, TRBD1 (5 bases). Germline values: CDR1 LNHDA, CDR2 SQIVND (reference sequence). The CDR3 covers 13 residues. V lost 5 bases, J lost 11 bases, and 18 bases lay in between. The CDR3, as DNA: TGTGCCAGTAGTGTATCCCGAAGGGGTTCGGCTTTCTTT. Its translation is CASSVSRRGSAFF.

The gene calls are TRBV4-2 and TRBJ1-1; 7 bases are a match to TRBD1. J gave up 1 base and V 3 bases, and 8 bases lay outside the gene matches. The germline V gene encodes CDR1 LGHNA and CDR2 YNFKEQ. The CDR3 consists of 16 residues. The CDR3 DNA reads as TGTGCCAGCAGCCAGTCCAGGGGGAAGGGGAACACTGAAGCTTTCTTT. Its protein product is CASSQSRGKGNTEAFF.

This chain links TRBV13 with TRBJ2-3; D gene ambiguous. The V gene lost 3 bases and the J gene lost 1 base, with 2 bases spanning the gap. The CDR3 extends over 12 amino acids. Germline CDR1 reads PRHDT; CDR2 reads FYEKMQ (reference sequence). In nucleotides, the CDR3 is TGTGCCAGCAGCTTCGGCACAGATACGCAGTATTTT. It codes for CASSFGTDTQYF.